This TCR beta chain was found in a study of control samples from healthy donors and cancer patients. The germline V gene has CDR1 SEHNR and CDR2 FQNEAQ (reference sequence). The CDR3 contains 14 residues. The V gene lost 1 base and the J gene lost 3 bases, with 10 bases spanning the gap. Sequencing used immunoSEQ multiplex PCR; TCRdb keeps in-frame clones, though not all of them. This table holds about 410,000 clones, 75% to 95% found once. The genes are TRBV7-9 and TRBJ2-7; the D is unclear. The source is a man aged 40-50 years with head and neck cancer. Sequencing was performed on PBMCs. The CDR3 DNA reads TGTGCCAGCAGCTTAGGCGCAGGCGGCTACGAGCAGTACTTC. Translation gives CASSLGAGGYEQYF.